Below, one T cell receptor beta chain is given with its context. The antigen it binds to is not known. Within one base of it there is no much larger clone, and no base qualities were kept. This sample is part of a study of identifying expanded T cells in peripheral blood (dated by TCRdb to the late 2010s). Broadly, across the study: Four technical replicates, made by sequencing separate aliquots from the same pool of genomic DNA, were compared pairwise. The paper's findings and limits, for the study overall: The binomial model flagged around 1.1 differentially abundant clones between technical replicates, compared with 15 to 17 over about two weeks and 19 over around 4 weeks. Across all healthy-donor time intervals, the beta-binomial model significantly cut both the number of clones called differentially abundant and the false-positive rate. Variance in clone template counts between roughly two-week samples significantly increased with total template count across all healthy donors. The authors expected that biological variance in healthy repertoires might rise further over much longer intervals, such as months to years.

V loses 6 bases at its end and J loses 7 bases; junction bases beyond the gene matches: 12. Its CDR3 holds 15 amino acids, cysteine through phenylalanine. Only the CDR3 DNA is retained, 45 bases long and in frame from the first base. CDR1 is given as ENHRY and CDR2 as SYGVKD, both from the germline V gene. TCRbeta CDR3 regions were profiled by bias-controlled multiplex PCR amplification of genomic DNA with the immunoSEQ Assay. Concerning the study's data processing: The absolute abundance of each unique TCRbeta CDR3 region was quantified after sequences were collapsed and filtered. Differential abundance was tested with a binomial (Fisher-equivalent) model and with a beta-binomial model adding time-dependent variance fitted from healthy donors. Clones with fewer than 5 combined templates were removed, and differential abundance was called for clones with a Benjamini-Hochberg FDR below 0.01. Beta-binomial variance was modeled as a function of total template count across the two samples using the form v = (b*log(k)+a)^2. Entries here come from immuneACCESS through TCRdb and include only in-frame sequences with V and J called. Some clones fail to appear in such tables; in the studies checked, an unresolved V gene covers under half of the shortfall, and the cause of the remainder is unknown. The DNA was the basis for D and trimming; V, J and clone size are from that table. Recorded for this sample are tens of thousands of clones; 84% of them occurred a single time. The biggest ten clones account for roughly 21% of the sample.

No immune events such as infections were documented for the healthy donors during the collection period. Healthy-donor blood repertoires served as a training cohort to calibrate time-dependent variance in a beta-binomial model of T-cell clone differential abundance. There were around 10 healthy donors in the training cohort, of whom 3 were female and 7 were male. Donor ages ranged from about 29 to 65 years, with an average of roughly 47 years. Whole blood, obtained from a commercial supplier, was collected from each healthy donor at three time points spaced around 2 weeks apart. Genomic DNA was extracted from unsorted whole blood for immunosequencing.

The chain links TRBV10-3 with TRBJ2-1; a stretch of 7 junction bases matches TRBD2. The specimen was blood. This TCR was recovered from a person between 18 and 70 years old in good health. The encoded CDR3 is CAISGGSSGSNEQFF. The base sequence is TGTGCCATCAGCGGGGGGTCTAGCGGTAGTAATGAGCAGTTCTTC.